Listed below are T cell receptor beta chains from one sample, sequenced in a study of T cell responses to AZD1222 COVID-19 vaccine. The data were produced by immunoSEQ multiplex PCR, yet TCRdb's version contains in-frame clones alone and is incomplete. The table has about 180,000 clones, roughly 89% seen once. Sample: peripheral blood, taken on day 0 of AZD1222 vaccination. Every receptor here comes from an adult in good health. Each CDR3 is given with its conserved first and last residue. D genes are given only for firm matches. The size of a clone is reported for some rows only, either as once, few or many, or as a class for expanded clones.

cdr3_nt cdr3_aa v_call clone_size j_call d_call
TGTGCCAGCAGCCCCCTTCGCACCGTATCGGGGGACAGGGGGCGCGGTCAGCCCCAGCATTTT CASSPLRTVSGDRGRGQPQHF TRBV28 once TRBJ1-5 TRBD1
TGCGCCAGCAGCCAAGAAGCCGTCAGCTCCTACGAGCAGTACTTC CASSQEAVSSYEQYF TRBV4-3 . TRBJ2-7 .
TGTGCCATCAGTTTAACTAGCGGGAGCTTCACAGATACGCAGTATTTT CAISLTSGSFTDTQYF TRBV10-3 . TRBJ2-3 TRBD2
TGTGCCTCGGCCGGGGAGCGAAGTTCACCCCTCCACTTT CASAGERSSPLHF TRBV10-3 . TRBJ1-6 .
TGTGCCTGGAGGGGGAGCTACAATGAGCAGTTCTTC CAWRGSYNEQFF TRBV30 . TRBJ2-1 .
TGTGCCAGCAGTTCGGGCGGACCGTATGGCTACACCTTC CASSSGGPYGYTF TRBV28 . TRBJ1-2 .
TGTGCCAGTAGGCCCAGGGAGGGGCGCTACACCTTC CASRPREGRYTF TRBV19 few TRBJ1-2 .
TGCGCCAGCAGCCAAGAGCCTCGTGGGATAGAGACCCAGTACTTC CASSQEPRGIETQYF TRBV4-3 . TRBJ2-5 .
TGTGCCAGCAGCTTAGTGGGGACACTAAGTGGGGAGCTGTTTTTT CASSLVGTLSGELFF TRBV11-2 . TRBJ2-2 .
TGCGCCAGCAGCGAAGGAGGTGGAGCCAAAAACATTCAGTACTTC CASSEGGGAKNIQYF TRBV5-1 . TRBJ2-4 .
TGTGCCAGCAGTGTGGGCAGCATCATTAGCAATCAGCCCCAGCATTTT CASSVGSIISNQPQHF TRBV6-1 . TRBJ1-5 .
TGTGCCAGCAGCTTAGGTTTAGGGACGGGTAATGAAAAACTGTTTTTT CASSLGLGTGNEKLFF TRBV7-2 . TRBJ1-4 .
TGTGCCAGCGGTCCCCATAGAGGGGGCAATCAGCCCCAGCATTTT CASGPHRGGNQPQHF TRBV28 once TRBJ1-5 .
TGTGCCACCAGTGTCGCCATCACAGATACGCAGTATTTT CATSVAITDTQYF TRBV24-1 . TRBJ2-3 .
TGCGCCAGCAGCTTAGCGGGGGGCACCGGGGAGCTGTTTTTT CASSLAGGTGELFF TRBV5-1 once TRBJ2-2 TRBD2
TGTGCCAGCAGTGCCGACAGGGGGCCCTATGGCTACACCTTC CASSADRGPYGYTF TRBV27 . TRBJ1-2 TRBD1